This TCR beta chain was documented in a study of regulatory T cells in long-lasting Graves disease (dated by TCRdb to the early 2020s). Background on the whole study: Persistent Graves' disease meant more than 5 years of antithyroid drug treatment with TSH receptor autoantibodies that stayed positive. The study was conducted in China and was registered as a clinical trial. Persistent Graves' disease patients were compared with newly diagnosed Graves' disease patients by peripheral blood TCR sequencing and RNA sequencing. On average, persistent Graves' disease patients in the clinical cohort had been on antithyroid drugs for approximately 10 years. A total of roughly 35 samples were covered by TCR sequencing, comprising some 13 persistent and around 20 newly diagnosed Graves' disease patients.

As concerns this clonotype: Its antigen is not yet known. No qualities accompany the bases; no much larger clone lies one base away.

Library creation used multiplex PCR. Sequencing used an Illumina HiSeq 4000. iRepertoire HTBI primers and Arm-PCR amplification of CDR3 regions were used to construct TCR beta libraries. PCR products were gel purified before sequencing. On the study's bioinformatics: Gene usage analysis of CDR3 amino acid clonotypes used the roughly 60 TRBV and 14 to 15 TRBJ segments found across samples. Filtered high-quality paired reads were merged into contigs using COPE and FqMerger. BLAST was used to align contigs to the IMGT TRBV, TRBD and TRBJ reference genes, and CDR3 was defined following IMGT. Highly expanded clones were defined as clonotypes with a frequency above 0.1%. Shannon entropy served as the measure of repertoire diversity, while the Gini coefficient captured V-J evenness. A clonotype was considered public if more than one individual shared it. Using fastp at Q25 and MiXCR, TCRdb reprocessed the public reads and kept productive beta chains. Each record represents a unique CDR3 protein, reported with the most common genes and DNA among its rows. In this record, the V and J calls reflect TCRdb's handling and not the investigators' own analysis. This sample lists roughly 400,000 distinct CDR3 sequences; around 20% were detected once. The ten largest account for roughly an eighth of the sample.

Trimming costs V 4 bases and J 6 bases, and their ends lie 13 bases apart. The germline V gene specifies SGHAT as CDR1 and FQNNGV as CDR2. The CDR3 spans 14 residues, from the cysteine through the phenylalanine. Of the read, only the CDR3 DNA is kept; its 42 bases are in frame from base 1. The intended sense of this specimen's time point label: persistent/refractory GD, antithyroid drugs over 5 years with positive TRAb. For both TCR sequencing and RNA sequencing, RNA was extracted from PBMCs using TRIzol. The diagnosis of Graves' disease followed American Thyroid Association guidelines. Recruitment of patients was carried out at an endocrinology department in Xi'an, China. From each patient, approximately 10 milliliters of peripheral blood was collected into an EDTA anticoagulant tube. Ficoll Paque Plus density gradient separation was used to isolate PBMCs, and no further T cell sorting was done. RNA quality was checked with an Agilent 2100 Bioanalyzer and agarose gel, and concentration with a NanoDrop 2000.

Results and caveats for the whole study, not just this receptor: Sequencing and analysis were restricted to the TCR beta chain. Preferential use of TRBV28, TRBJ1-2 and TRBJ2-5 was observed in persistent disease, whereas TRBV20-1 and TRBJ2-1 were favored in newly diagnosed disease. Only peripheral blood was studied, because thyroid tissue, the primary lesion, was inaccessible. Compared with newly diagnosed patients, patients with persistent Graves' disease had lower TCR Shannon entropy and fewer highly expanded clones, which suggests clonal expansion. The small sample size was acknowledged by the authors as a limitation that may reduce accuracy. More public clonotypes were shared among persistent patients (over 2,500) than among newly diagnosed patients (just under 1,000).

The chain was built from TRBV11-2 and TRBJ1-3; matching of 6 bases hints at TRBD1 as the D gene. The origin of this receptor is a female donor with Graves disease. This material consisted of peripheral blood mononuclear cells (PBMCs), taken when the disease was refractory, from a patient treated with antithyroid drugs. The DNA is TGTGCCAGCAGCTCCACAGGGAAATCAAACACCATATATTTT. Its amino acids are CASSSTGKSNTIYF.